These 25 T cell receptor beta chains originate from one sample sequenced in a study of cytomegalovirus exposure and HLA in healthy donors. Amplification used 60 Vbeta primers and 13 Jbeta primers. Sequencing used immunoSEQ multiplex PCR; TCRdb keeps in-frame clones, though not all of them. The sample lists some 190,000 clones, less than 80% occurring once. The sample taken for sequencing was PBMCs. All receptors derive from a man between 18 and 35 years old in good health and CMV-seronegative.

The V call is TRBV29-1, the J call TRBJ2-7; 7 bases align to TRBD1. V lost 4 bases to trimming and J lost 6 bases; unmatched junction nucleotides: 12. The CDR3 is made up of 14 amino acids. Germline V CDR1 and CDR2: SQVTM, ANQGSEA. The CDR3 bases are TGCAGCGTTGTTGGGCAGGGGGTGACAAGCGAGCAGTACTTC. Translation gives CSVVGQGVTSEQYF.

The chain has TRBV6-1 and TRBJ2-2; weak D call: TRBD2 (6 bases). CDR3 length: 15 residues. The germline V gene has CDR1 MNHNS and CDR2 SASEGT. The germline V and J ends were trimmed by 6 bases and 0 bases, with 11 bases remaining between them. This CDR3 is CASSHGGANTGELFF. The CDR3 DNA sequence: TGTGCCAGCAGCCACGGGGGAGCGAACACCGGGGAGCTGTTTTTT.

The chain has TRBV28 and TRBJ2-7; D is possibly TRBD1 (6 bases). The CDR3 is 14 amino acids. CDR1 and CDR2 from the germline V gene are MDHEN and SYDVKM. Trimming took 6 bases from V and 2 from J, leaving 14 bases between them. The CDR3 here is CASRDRSITYEQYF. CDR3 DNA sequence: TGTGCCAGCAGGGACAGAAGTATTACCTACGAGCAGTACTTC.

In its sample, this clone was seen a few times. The genes are TRBV7-6 and TRBJ1-6; 7 bases map to TRBD1. With 1 base clipped from V and 14 bases from J, the junction kept 8 bases outside the gene matches. Germline-derived CDR1 and CDR2 are SGHVS and FNYEAQ. The CDR3 has 14 residues. CDR3 loop: CASSLDRGPFSLHF. CDR3 nucleotides: TGTGCCAGCAGCTTAGACAGGGGACCATTTTCCCTCCACTTT.

The V call is TRBV6-1, the J call TRBJ1-1, with D perhaps TRBD1 (5 bases). The germline CDR1 and CDR2 sequences are MNHNS and SASEGT. This CDR3 has 14 amino acids. Trimming pared 6 bases from V and 5 bases from J, leaving 16 bases between. As DNA, the CDR3 is TGTGCCAGCAGAATAGGGGCTATACGGACTGAAGCTTTCTTT. Translated, it gives CASRIGAIRTEAFF.

This chain uses TRBV6-4 with TRBJ2-2; 9 bases are a match to TRBD1. This CDR3 contains 13 residues. Losses at the gene ends were 6 bases for V and 4 bases for J; bases not matched to a gene: 0. Germline assignment: CDR1 MRHNA and CDR2 SNTAGT. The CDR3 DNA reads as TGTGCCAGCAGGGGACAGGGCACCGGGGAGCTGTTTTTT. This encodes CASRGQGTGELFF.

The CDR3 region has the DNA TGTGCCAGCAGTGAAGGGGACAGGGGGCGCGATGGGGAGACCCAGTACTTC. Its translation is CASSEGDRGRDGETQYF. The genes are TRBV25-1 and TRBJ2-5; 12 nucleotides line up with TRBD1. V lost 2 bases and J lost 5; bases outside the gene matches: 9. This CDR3 contains 17 residues. CDR1 is MGHDK, CDR2 SYGVNS, per germline.

The chain joins TRBV5-1 to TRBJ2-7; 7 positions agree with TRBD1. This CDR3 comprises 12 residues. Germline V CDR1 and CDR2: SGHRS, YFSETQ. Losses at the gene ends were 3 bases for V and 12 bases for J; bases not matched to a gene: 9. CDR3 region: CASSYTGDQAYF. As DNA, the CDR3 is TGCGCCAGCAGCTACACAGGGGATCAGGCGTACTTC.

This clone appeared a few times. The V and J genes are TRBV5-4 and TRBJ2-2; TRBD1 matches 7 bases. The V gene end was trimmed by 3 bases and the J gene end by 0 bases; junction bases not matched to a gene: 2. The CDR3 is made up of 15 amino acids. Germline CDR1 is SGHNT and CDR2 is YYREEE (reference sequence). For the CDR3, the DNA is TGTGCCAGCAGCTCAGGGGGTCCGAACACCGGGGAGCTGTTTTTT. It specifies CASSSGGPNTGELFF.

The chain employs TRBV28 and TRBJ1-2, with 8 nucleotides matching TRBD1. Germline V lookup: CDR1 MDHEN, CDR2 SYDVKM. The CDR3 covers 13 residues. V was pared by 10 bases and J by 6 bases, with 10 bases of the junction left unmatched. CDR3 amino acids: CATRTGGANGYTF. CDR3 sequence (DNA): TGTGCCACCCGTACAGGGGGGGCTAATGGCTACACCTTC.

This clone was detected once. V is TRBV10-2 and J is TRBJ2-3; 8 positions agree with TRBD1. J was trimmed by 2 bases and V by 1 base; bases with no gene match: 5. Germline-derived CDR1 and CDR2 are WSHSY and SAAADI. There are 16 residues in the CDR3. CDR3 bases: TGCGCCAGCAGTGAGTACCGGACAGGGATCACAGATACGCAGTATTTT. It encodes CASSEYRTGITDTQYF.

The V and J genes are TRBV5-6 and TRBJ1-6, with 8 bases matching TRBD1. The CDR3 runs to 16 residues. With 0 bases clipped from V and 7 bases from J, the junction kept 6 bases outside the gene matches. Germline loops: CDR1 SGHDT, CDR2 YYEEEE. CDR3 amino acids: CASSLGTGNRNSPLHF. In nucleotides, the CDR3 is TGTGCCAGCAGCTTGGGGACAGGGAATCGGAATTCACCCCTCCACTTT.

J is TRBJ1-6 and V is TRBV7-9, with TRBD1 matching over 10 bases. The CDR3 contains 16 residues. Losses at the gene ends were 5 bases for V and 9 bases for J; bases not matched to a gene: 10. Germline CDR1 SEHNR, CDR2 FQNEAQ (reference sequence). Here the CDR3 reads CASSPWGQGIASPLHF. The DNA of the CDR3 is TGTGCCAGCAGCCCATGGGGACAGGGGATCGCTTCACCCCTCCACTTT.

The chain recombines TRBV28 with TRBJ2-1, with 13 nucleotides matching TRBD2. V was clipped by 7 bases and J by 6 bases; unmatched bases: 6. Germline-derived CDR1 and CDR2 are MDHEN and SYDVKM. This CDR3 region has 15 residues. Written as DNA, the CDR3 is TGTGCCAGCACCTTGGGGACTAGCGGGGTCAATGAGCAGTTCTTC. Translated, it gives CASTLGTSGVNEQFF.

In its sample, this clone was seen a few times. The V gene is TRBV5-4, the J gene TRBJ2-2; weak D call: TRBD2 (5 bases). Trimming took 3 bases from V and 2 from J, leaving 11 bases between them. Germline V gene lookup returns CDR1 SGHNT and CDR2 YYREEE (reference sequence). The CDR3 has 15 residues. The CDR3 DNA follows: TGTGCCAGCAGCTCGGTAGGACTCAACACCGGGGAGCTGTTTTTT. It specifies CASSSVGLNTGELFF.

On this clone: The CDR3 carries no conserved terminal phenylalanine or tryptophan, so it likely arises from a read error. The chain joins TRBV5-1 to TRBJ1-2, with D perhaps TRBD1 (6 bases). Germline V gene sequence: CDR1 SGHRS, CDR2 YFSETQ. Trimming removed 2 bases from V and 0 bases from J, with 14 bases in between. The length of the CDR3 is 16 residues. CDR3 nucleotide sequence: TGCGCCAGCAGCTTCGACAGGATAGCAGCTAACTATGGCTACACCCTC. It yields the protein CASSFDRIAANYGYTL.

The chain couples TRBV29-1 to TRBJ1-1; no clear D. Looked up from germline, CDR1 is SQVTM and CDR2 is ANQGSEA. The CDR3 has 14 residues. V dropped 5 bases and J dropped 2 bases, with 15 bases sitting between them. In nucleotides, the CDR3 is TGCAGCGTTCGGTCAACAGAAAGAAACACTGAAGCTTTCTTT. It specifies CSVRSTERNTEAFF.

V and J are TRBV5-6 and TRBJ1-1, with D perhaps matching TRBD1 (6 bases). Germline CDR1 reads SGHDT; CDR2 reads YYEEEE. The CDR3 has 17 amino acids. Deletions cut 0 bases from V and 1 base from J, with 16 bases between. CDR3 coding DNA: TGTGCCAGCAGCTTGGGAGTAACCGGGACAAAGAACACTGAAGCTTTCTTT. Translation gives CASSLGVTGTKNTEAFF.

The chain links TRBV4-2 to TRBJ2-7; 10 bases agree with TRBD2. This CDR3 has 16 amino acids. J gave up 3 bases and V 0 bases, and 5 bases lay outside the gene matches. The V gene's germline CDR1 is LGHNA and CDR2 YNFKEQ. For the CDR3, the DNA is TGTGCCAGCAGCCAAGATCCACTAGCGGGGTACTACGAGCAGTACTTC. Protein sequence: CASSQDPLAGYYEQYF.

The V call is TRBV5-1, the J call TRBJ2-5; 9 bases line up with TRBD1. Germline V gives CDR1 SGHRS, CDR2 YFSETQ. V shed 4 bases, J shed 5 bases, and the junction held 9 bases outside the gene matches. The CDR3 loop spans 15 amino acids. The CDR3 nucleotides are TGCGCCAGCAGCCAAGGGGACAGGGTTGCGGAGACCCAGTACTTC. Residues: CASSQGDRVAETQYF.

A few counts support this clone. The J gene is TRBJ2-3, the V gene TRBV28; 9 positions agree with TRBD2. CDR1 and CDR2 from the germline V gene are MDHEN and SYDVKM. V dropped 7 bases and J dropped 0; count of bases not matched to a gene: 2. The CDR3 covers 14 residues. The CDR3 spells CASTAGGSTDTQYF. DNA of the CDR3: TGTGCCAGCACAGCGGGAGGAAGCACAGATACGCAGTATTTT.

The V gene is TRBV15, the J gene TRBJ2-1; possible D gene TRBD1, 5 bases. Per germline, CDR1 LNHNV and CDR2 YYDKDF (reference sequence). Trimming pared 0 bases from V and 8 bases from J, leaving 14 bases between. This CDR3 comprises 15 residues. The CDR3 bases are TGTGCCACCAGCAGAGATCCTGGGCAGGGCTATGAGCAGTTCTTC. This encodes CATSRDPGQGYEQFF.

This clone has a handful of counts. V usage is TRBV30 and J usage is TRBJ1-5; perhaps TRBD1 as D (5 bases). Germline-derived CDR1 and CDR2 are GTSNPN and SVGIG (reference sequence). The V gene lost 3 bases and the J gene lost 5 bases, with 11 bases spanning the gap. CDR3 length: 13 residues. The CDR3 reads CAWSPRGDQPQHF. The CDR3 bases are TGTGCCTGGAGCCCCCGGGGGGATCAGCCCCAGCATTTT.

The chain joins TRBV6-1 to TRBJ1-2; the D is unclear. Germline CDR1 MNHNS, CDR2 SASEGT. V lost 3 bases and J 6 bases, leaving 8 bases between the germline ends. CDR3 size: 12 residues. This CDR3 reads CASSDPQNGYTF. In DNA form, the CDR3 reads TGTGCCAGCAGTGATCCGCAGAATGGCTACACCTTC.

This clone was seen only once. The chain couples TRBV5-4 to TRBJ2-1, with D tentatively TRBD1 (5 bases). V lost 4 bases, J lost 0 bases, and 11 bases lay in between. This CDR3 contains 15 residues. The V gene's germline CDR1 is SGHNT and CDR2 YYREEE (reference sequence). The CDR3 bases are TGTGCCAGCAGCCAGGGCACGGACTCCTACAATGAGCAGTTCTTC. This sequence encodes CASSQGTDSYNEQFF.